One sample yielded the 22 T cell receptor beta chains listed below, sequenced in a study of T cell responses to AZD1222 COVID-19 vaccine. Assay: immunoSEQ multiplex PCR; the TCRdb copy retains only in-frame clones and omits some. The table records about 190,000 clones, over 75% of them present only once. Sequenced here: peripheral blood, sampled on day 0 of AZD1222 vaccination. The origin of the receptors is an adult in good health.

This chain connects TRBV7-9 to TRBJ1-4, with 7 bases matching TRBD1. The germline CDR1 and CDR2 sequences are SEHNR and FQNEAQ (reference sequence). V dropped 4 bases and J dropped 3; count of bases not matched to a gene: 2. This CDR3 has 14 amino acids. CDR3 region: CASSSDRPNEKLFF. CDR3 sequence (DNA): TGTGCCAGCAGCTCGGACAGGCCTAATGAAAAACTGTTTTTT.

The V and J genes are TRBV6-5 and TRBJ2-7; D might be TRBD1 (6 bases). This CDR3 contains 13 residues. V was trimmed by 5 bases and J by 6 bases, leaving 14 bases between them. Germline-derived CDR1 and CDR2 are MNHEY and SVGAGI. CDR3 sequence reads: CASSTQGSGEQYV. Written as DNA, the CDR3 is TGTGCCAGCAGTACTCAGGGGTCAGGCGAGCAGTACGTC.

V and J are TRBV4-1 and TRBJ2-5, with D unclear. The germline V gene encodes CDR1 MGHRA and CDR2 YSYEKL. CDR3 size: 13 residues. The V and J ends lost 0 bases and 5 bases respectively, with 7 bases between them. Here the CDR3 reads CASSQDQFETQYF. In DNA form, the CDR3 reads TGCGCCAGCAGCCAAGACCAGTTTGAGACCCAGTACTTC.

This chain connects TRBV9 to TRBJ2-3; maybe TRBD1 (5 bases). The germline CDR1 and CDR2 sequences are SGDLS and YYNGEE. The CDR3 totals 14 residues. V lost 4 bases, J lost 2 bases, and 11 bases lay in between. The CDR3 region is CASSLRQFTDTQYF. The CDR3 coding sequence is TGTGCCAGCAGCCTGCGACAGTTCACAGATACGCAGTATTTT.

CDR3 DNA: TGTGCCAGCAGTGACACGACGAGCTCCTATAATTCACCCCTCCACTTT. Its translation is CASSDTTSSYNSPLHF. The V and J genes are TRBV6-1 and TRBJ1-6, with D unclear. CDR1 and CDR2 (germline): MNHNS, SASEGT. The CDR3 is 16 residues long. The V end lost 3 bases, the J end lost 0 bases, and 9 bases lay between the germline ends.

The chain is built from TRBV27 and TRBJ1-2; 12 positions agree with TRBD1. Per germline, CDR1 MNHEY and CDR2 SMNVEV (reference sequence). Trimming at V came to 5 bases and at J to 7 bases, leaving 8 bases not matched to a gene. CDR3 length equals 15 residues. CDR3 DNA sequence: TGTGCCAGCAGTGAACGAGGGACAGGGGGCGGTGGCTACACCTTC. It is translated as CASSERGTGGGGYTF.

The chain carries TRBV2 and TRBJ2-7; D perhaps matches TRBD1 (5 bases). CDR1 and CDR2 (germline): SNHLY, FYNNEI. This CDR3 has 11 residues. Trimming removed 8 bases at V and 3 bases at J, with 8 bases between. CDR3 coding DNA: TGTGCCAGCGGAGACAGCTACGAGCAGTACTTC. It specifies CASGDSYEQYF.

The count of this clone is one. The chain employs TRBV6-5 and TRBJ1-2, with 7 bases that match TRBD1. V was clipped by 7 bases and J by 4 bases; unmatched bases: 6. CDR3 length: 13 amino acids. The V gene's germline CDR1 is MNHEY and CDR2 SVGAGI. In DNA form, the CDR3 reads TGTGCCAGCACTCCGGACAGGTTCTATGGCTACACCTTC. This gives the protein CASTPDRFYGYTF.

This chain joins TRBV4-3 and TRBJ1-2, with D perhaps matching TRBD1 (5 bases). This CDR3 comprises 16 residues. The ends were cut back, 0 bases at V and 8 bases at J, with 19 bases in the middle. Germline CDR1 is LGHNA and CDR2 is YSLEER. This CDR3 reads CASSQEVGRVVRGYTF. Here the CDR3 DNA reads TGCGCCAGCAGCCAAGAGGTAGGCAGGGTTGTACGAGGCTACACCTTC.

The chain couples TRBV5-4 to TRBJ1-6; D gene uncertain. This CDR3 spans 15 amino acids. Trimming removed 0 bases from V and 10 bases from J, with 14 bases in between. Looked up from germline, CDR1 is SGHNT and CDR2 is YYREEE (reference sequence). The CDR3 sequence is CASSLGGSTRSPLHF. In DNA, the CDR3 is TGTGCCAGCAGCTTGGGCGGTTCGACCAGGTCACCCCTCCACTTT.

This chain joins TRBV6-5 and TRBJ1-1; D is possibly TRBD1 (6 bases). The V gene's germline CDR1 is MNHEY and CDR2 SVGAGI. This CDR3 has 13 amino acids. V lost 1 base and J lost 4, with 7 bases in between. CDR3 amino acids: CASSYLTGTEAFF. CDR3 sequence (DNA): TGTGCCAGCAGTTACTTGACAGGCACTGAAGCTTTCTTT.

CDR3 residues: CASSFLRPGTGGETQYF. CDR3 bases: TGTGCCAGCAGCTTTCTACGCCCCGGGACAGGCGGTGAGACCCAGTACTTC. The rearrangement links TRBV7-8 to TRBJ2-5, with 8 bases matching TRBD1. Germline trimming cut 3 bases from V and 5 bases from J; bases unmatched to any gene: 14. The CDR3 is 17 residues long. Germline V gives CDR1 SGHVS, CDR2 FQNEAQ.

This rearrangement joins TRBV7-2 to TRBJ1-2, with unresolved D. The V end was cut by 5 bases, the J end by 4 bases, with 17 bases between. Germline V gene lookup returns CDR1 SGHTA and CDR2 FQGNSA. The CDR3 runs to 15 residues. CDR3 sequence reads: CASSLHNGMIYGYTF. The CDR3, as DNA: TGTGCCAGCAGCCTACATAACGGGATGATCTATGGCTACACCTTC.

V gene TRBV29-1 combines with J gene TRBJ1-2; 10 bases agree with TRBD1. V shed 2 bases and J 8 bases; nucleotides not matched to a gene: 8. The CDR3 has 14 residues. Germline CDR1 and CDR2: SQVTM and ANQGSEA. CDR3: CSVETGTGVSGYTF. CDR3 nucleotide sequence: TGCAGCGTTGAAACCGGGACAGGGGTGTCGGGCTACACCTTC.

The J gene is TRBJ1-3, the V gene TRBV27; D remains ambiguous. Germline CDR1 reads MNHEY; CDR2 reads SMNVEV (reference sequence). The V gene lost 3 bases and the J gene lost 4 bases, with 7 bases spanning the gap. CDR3 length equals 13 residues. For the CDR3, the DNA is TGTGCCAGCAGTTTCGAGGGAGGAAACACCATATATTTT. It encodes CASSFEGGNTIYF.

The rearrangement uses TRBV27 and TRBJ2-7, with 7 bases fitting TRBD2. Germline CDR1 reads MNHEY; CDR2 reads SMNVEV (reference sequence). This CDR3 is built from 14 residues. The J segment lost 2 bases and the V segment lost 5 bases, leaving 6 bases of the junction unmatched. CDR3 in DNA: TGTGCCAGCAGTATTCGGGGGGTTCCCTACGAGCAGTACTTC. Translated, it gives CASSIRGVPYEQYF.

The V and J genes are TRBV27 and TRBJ2-1; 12 positions match TRBD2. The CDR3 is 15 amino acids. Germline CDR1 MNHEY, CDR2 SMNVEV (reference sequence). V shed 7 bases, J shed 7 bases, and the junction held 8 bases outside the gene matches. In DNA form, the CDR3 reads TGTGCCAGCACACTAGCGGGGGGTGGGTGGAATGAGCAGTTCTTC. As protein: CASTLAGGGWNEQFF.

V and J are TRBV11-2 and TRBJ2-5; the D gene is possibly TRBD1 (6 bases). The CDR3 sequence is 14 residues long. Trimming stripped 3 bases from V and 3 bases from J, with 11 bases between. Germline assignment: CDR1 SGHAT and CDR2 FQNNGV. This CDR3 reads CASSFGAGEETQYF. The CDR3 nucleotides are TGTGCCAGCAGCTTCGGGGCAGGGGAAGAGACCCAGTACTTC.

CDR3 sequence reads: CASSPPRSPYGYEQYF. The CDR3 DNA is TGTGCCAGCAGCCCCCCGAGAAGCCCCTATGGGTACGAGCAGTACTTC. The chain recombines TRBV7-8 with TRBJ2-7; D remains ambiguous. Germline loops: CDR1 SGHVS, CDR2 FQNEAQ. The CDR3 spans 16 residues. V lost 5 bases to trimming and J lost 4 bases, with 21 bases between them.

The rearrangement links TRBV4-1 to TRBJ2-2; D ambiguous. With 0 bases removed from V and 6 bases from J, the gap between germline ends came to 17 bases. The germline gives CDR1 MGHRA, CDR2 YSYEKL. The CDR3 is made up of 17 amino acids. CDR3: CASSQEGRAQGAGELFF. The CDR3 DNA reads TGCGCCAGCAGCCAAGAGGGCCGGGCCCAAGGAGCCGGGGAGCTGTTTTTT.

The chain uses TRBV6-1 and TRBJ2-3; TRBD2 agrees at 9 bases. Trimming cost V 2 bases and J 4 bases; bases outside gene matches: 7. The CDR3 is 16 amino acids. CDR1 is MNHNS, CDR2 SASEGT, per germline. This chain's CDR3 is CASSEYLAGLSDTQYF. The CDR3 DNA reads as TGTGCCAGCAGTGAATACCTAGCGGGGCTCTCAGATACGCAGTATTTT.

V and J are TRBV6-4 and TRBJ2-1; 9 bases align to TRBD1. V shed 4 bases and J 4 bases; nucleotides not matched to a gene: 5. The CDR3 extends over 15 amino acids. Germline V gene lookup returns CDR1 MRHNA and CDR2 SNTAGT. The CDR3 here is CASSAQGASYNEQFF. As DNA, the CDR3 is TGTGCCAGCAGTGCACAGGGGGCTTCGTACAATGAGCAGTTCTTC.